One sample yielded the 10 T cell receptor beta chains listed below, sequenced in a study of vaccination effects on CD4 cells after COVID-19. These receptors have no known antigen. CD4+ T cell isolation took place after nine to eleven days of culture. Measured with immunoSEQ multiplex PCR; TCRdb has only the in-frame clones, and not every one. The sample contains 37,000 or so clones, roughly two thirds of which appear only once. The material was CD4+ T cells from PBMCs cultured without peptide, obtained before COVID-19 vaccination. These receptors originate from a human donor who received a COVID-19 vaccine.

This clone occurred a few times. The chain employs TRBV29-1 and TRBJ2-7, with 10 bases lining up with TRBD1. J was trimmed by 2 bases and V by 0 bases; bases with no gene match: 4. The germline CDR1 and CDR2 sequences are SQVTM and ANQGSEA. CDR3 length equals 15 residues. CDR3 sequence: CSVEDWDRGPYEQYF. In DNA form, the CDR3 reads TGCAGCGTTGAAGATTGGGACAGGGGACCCTACGAGCAGTACTTC.

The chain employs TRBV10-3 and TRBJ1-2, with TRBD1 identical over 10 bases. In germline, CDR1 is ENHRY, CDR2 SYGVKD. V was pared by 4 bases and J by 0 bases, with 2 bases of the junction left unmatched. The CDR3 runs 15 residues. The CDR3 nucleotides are TGTGCCATCAGTGGTGGGACAGGGGCTAACTATGGCTACACCTTC. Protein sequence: CAISGGTGANYGYTF.

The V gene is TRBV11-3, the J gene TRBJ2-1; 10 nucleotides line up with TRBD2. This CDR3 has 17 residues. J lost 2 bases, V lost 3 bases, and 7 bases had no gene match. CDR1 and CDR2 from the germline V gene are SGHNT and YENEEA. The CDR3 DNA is TGTGCCAGCAGCTTGGAACCGGGACTAGCGACCTACAATGAGCAGTTCTTC. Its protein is CASSLEPGLATYNEQFF.

The DNA for the CDR3 is TGCGCCAGCAGCGAACAAGACAGGGGACAGCCCCAGCATTTT. Its protein product is CASSEQDRGQPQHF. The chain carries TRBV5-1 and TRBJ1-5; 8 bases agree with TRBD1. J gave up 7 bases and V 4 bases, and 7 bases lay outside the gene matches. The germline V gene has CDR1 SGHRS and CDR2 YFSETQ. The CDR3 is 14 residues long.

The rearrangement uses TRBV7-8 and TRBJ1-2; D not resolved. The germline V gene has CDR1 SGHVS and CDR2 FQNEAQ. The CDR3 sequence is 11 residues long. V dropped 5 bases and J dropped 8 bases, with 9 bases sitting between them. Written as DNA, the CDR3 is TGTGCCAGCAGCCGGGGTTGGGGCTACACCTTC. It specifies CASSRGWGYTF.

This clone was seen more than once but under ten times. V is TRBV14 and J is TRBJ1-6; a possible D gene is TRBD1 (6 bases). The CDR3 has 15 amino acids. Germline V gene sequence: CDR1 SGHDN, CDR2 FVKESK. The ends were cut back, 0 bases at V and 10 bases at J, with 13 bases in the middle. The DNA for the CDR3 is TGTGCCAGCAGCCAAGACGGGGGGCGCGTCTCACCCCTCCACTTT. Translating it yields CASSQDGGRVSPLHF.

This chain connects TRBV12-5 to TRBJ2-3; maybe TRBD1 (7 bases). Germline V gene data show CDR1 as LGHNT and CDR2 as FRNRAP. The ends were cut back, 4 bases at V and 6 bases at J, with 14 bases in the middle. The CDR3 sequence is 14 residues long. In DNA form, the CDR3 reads TGTGCTAGTGGTTCGGAGGGGGCAGGGGATACGCAGTATTTT. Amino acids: CASGSEGAGDTQYF.

CDR3 loop: CASSKTGAGETQYF. The CDR3 nucleotides read TGTGCCAGCAGCAAAACAGGGGCAGGAGAGACCCAGTACTTC. This chain connects TRBV6-2 or TRBV6-3 to TRBJ2-5, with 7 nucleotides matching TRBD1. The CDR3 is 14 amino acids. J was trimmed by 4 bases and V by 6 bases; bases with no gene match: 8. Germline CDR1 is MNHEY and CDR2 is SVGEGT.

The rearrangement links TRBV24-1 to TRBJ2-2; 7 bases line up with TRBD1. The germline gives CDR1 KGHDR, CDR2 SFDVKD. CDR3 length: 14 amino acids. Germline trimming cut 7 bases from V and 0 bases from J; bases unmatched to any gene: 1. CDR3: CATRGQTNTGELFF. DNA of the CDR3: TGTGCCACCAGGGGACAGACGAACACCGGGGAGCTGTTTTTT.

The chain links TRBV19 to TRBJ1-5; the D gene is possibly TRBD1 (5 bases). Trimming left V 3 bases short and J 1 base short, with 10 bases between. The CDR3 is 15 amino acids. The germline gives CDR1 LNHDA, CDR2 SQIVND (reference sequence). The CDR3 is CASSMGTVSNQPQHF. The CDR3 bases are TGTGCCAGTAGTATGGGGACGGTGAGCAATCAGCCCCAGCATTTT. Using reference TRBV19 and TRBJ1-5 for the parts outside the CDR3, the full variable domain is DGGITQSPKYLFRKEGQNVTLSCEQNLNHDAMYWYRQDPGQGLRLIYYSQIVNDFQKGDIAEGYSVSREKKESFPLTVTSAQKNPTAFYLCASSMGTVSNQPQHFGDGTRLSIL.